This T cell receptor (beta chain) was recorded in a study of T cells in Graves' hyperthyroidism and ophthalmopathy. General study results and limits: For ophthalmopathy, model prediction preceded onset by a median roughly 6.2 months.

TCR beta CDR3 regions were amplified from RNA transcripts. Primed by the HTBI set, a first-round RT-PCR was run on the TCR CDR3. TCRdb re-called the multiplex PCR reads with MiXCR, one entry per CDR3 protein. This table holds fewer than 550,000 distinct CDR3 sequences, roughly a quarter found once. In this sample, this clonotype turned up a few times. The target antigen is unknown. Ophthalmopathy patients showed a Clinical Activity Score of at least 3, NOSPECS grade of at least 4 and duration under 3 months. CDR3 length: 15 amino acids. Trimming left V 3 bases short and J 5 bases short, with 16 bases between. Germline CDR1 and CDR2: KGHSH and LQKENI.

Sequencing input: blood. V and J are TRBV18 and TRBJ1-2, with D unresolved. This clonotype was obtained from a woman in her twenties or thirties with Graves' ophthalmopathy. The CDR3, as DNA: TGTGCCAGCTCACCTTTTGATGGGGAAGGGTATGGCTACACCTTC. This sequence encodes CASSPFDGEGYGYTF. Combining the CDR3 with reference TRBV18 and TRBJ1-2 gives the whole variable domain NAGVMQNPRHLVRRRGQEARLRCSPMKGHSHVYWYRQLPEEGLKFMVYLQKENIIDESGMPKERFSAEFPKEGPSILRIQQVVRGDSAAYFCASSPFDGEGYGYTFGSGTRLTVV.